This T cell receptor beta chain originates from a study of T-cell memory formation after mild COVID-19 (dated by TCRdb to the early 2020s). Notes on the research overall: Most TCR sequence clusters were specific to one of the two donors. Two young, previously healthy adult volunteers, one female and one male, were included in the cohort. T-cell clones expanding and contracting after mild COVID-19 in a couple of donors were tracked by longitudinal TCRalpha and TCRbeta repertoire sequencing. On the study overall, not on this receptor specifically: Clones that contracted from day 15 to 85 showed balanced CD4/CD8 phenotypes, whereas a second wave of clones that expanded from day 15 to 37 leaned towards CD4+. Only two mild cases were covered by the study, and larger cohorts that include severe cases with pre-infection samples were considered necessary. Contracting CD4+ clones were located mainly in the CM and EM memory subsets, whereas CD8+ clones were found to be enriched in EMRA. Some responding clones were found in pre-infection memory, which suggests that pre-existing cross-reactive memory T cells took part in the SARS-CoV-2 response. The second-wave clones that peaked on day 37 were not confirmed to be SARS-CoV-2 specific.

Sequencing was carried out with an Illumina NovaSeq 6000. TCRalpha and TCRbeta cDNA libraries were built by 5'RACE with constant-segment primers, adding sample barcodes and unique molecular identifiers. Trizol reagent was used to extract RNA from every sample. The libraries were amplified in two PCR steps, and the second step added a second sample barcode and Illumina TruSeq adapters. Sequencing of the libraries was done on an Illumina NovaSeq, producing 2 x 150 bp paired-end reads. Regarding the original processing steps: The reads were demultiplexed and collapsed into UMI-guided consensus sequences using migec v1.2.7. Using mixcr v2.1.11, UMI consensuses were aligned to TRA and TRB V and J templates and then assembled into clonotypes. Expanded or contracted clonotypes were those called significant by both edgeR and NoisET, with noise models trained on biological replicates. For edgeR calls, a false discovery rate-adjusted p below 0.01 and a log2 fold-change threshold of 1 were applied. As an exploratory analysis of dynamics, PCA with hierarchical clustering was applied to max-normalized trajectories of the 1000 most abundant clonotypes. Separately sequenced CD4+ and CD8+ repertoires were used to assign a CD4 or CD8 phenotype to each responding clone. The public reads were run again by TCRdb, first through fastp at Q25 and then through MiXCR, and only productive beta chains were kept. Records with the same CDR3 protein are collapsed into one entry carrying the most frequent genes and DNA. The V and J calls reflect TCRdb's pipeline rather than the authors' work. The sample includes roughly 450,000 distinct CDR3 sequences, with about 20% observed a single time. Approximately 13% of the sample is in the top ten clones.

V is trimmed back by 4 bases and J by 6 bases, and the junction contains 4 bases that no gene match accounts for. The germline V gene gives CDR1 as KGHDR and CDR2 as SFDVKD. The CDR3, from cysteine to phenylalanine, totals 15 residues. Solely the CDR3 DNA is kept, with 45 bases framed from the first base. Ficoll-Paque density gradient centrifugation was used to isolate PBMCs. In this sample, this clonotype turned up many times. Its antigen specificity is not known. No base qualities exist here, and no much larger clone lies one base off it. Sequencing was carried out using PBMCs or a T cell subset sorted from them (not recorded which). The sequence is built from TRBV24-1 and TRBJ1-5, and 11 junction bases match TRBD1. This sequence was found in an adult woman who had mild COVID-19 (a few samples of this study predate the infection). The sample titles of this study are shuffled in the database, so cell type and time point are left out; the donor was told from shared clones. CDR3 region: CATSDRTGGFQPQHF. The nucleotides are TGTGCCACCAGTGACCGGACAGGGGGCTTTCAGCCCCAGCATTTT.